Each of the 18 T cell receptor beta chains below was sequenced from the same sample in a study of cytomegalovirus exposure and HLA in healthy donors. Both 60 Vbeta primers and 13 Jbeta primers went into the PCR. Assay: immunoSEQ multiplex PCR; the TCRdb copy retains only in-frame clones and omits some. Of 150,000 to 180,000 clones listed, 75% to 85% are singletons. Material for sequencing was PBMCs. The receptors shown here come from a young man in good health and CMV-seropositive.

The chain employs TRBV28 and TRBJ2-1, with 7 bases that match TRBD1. Germline-derived CDR1 and CDR2 are MDHEN and SYDVKM. This CDR3 spans 14 amino acids. J was trimmed by 6 bases and V by 6 bases; bases with no gene match: 8. CDR3 bases: TGTGCCAGCAGACCTGCGACAGGGCCCAATGAGCAGTTCTTC. This translates into CASRPATGPNEQFF.

The chain combines TRBV5-1 with TRBJ1-6, with D possibly being TRBD1 (5 bases). The CDR3 is 14 amino acids. The germline V gene encodes CDR1 SGHRS and CDR2 YFSETQ. V was clipped by 2 bases and J by 7 bases, with 10 bases between them. This CDR3 reads CASSFGTQNSPLHF. As DNA, the CDR3 is TGCGCCAGCAGCTTCGGGACTCAAAATTCACCCCTCCACTTT.

The chain has TRBV27 and TRBJ2-4, with TRBD2 as a possible D gene (6 bases). V lost 5 bases to trimming and J lost 16 bases, with 21 bases between them. Germline V gene data show CDR1 as MNHEY and CDR2 as SMNVEV (reference sequence). The CDR3 has 13 amino acids. The CDR3 region is CASSPRDSPSPYF. The CDR3 DNA is TGTGCCAGCAGTCCAAGGGACTCACCATCGCCCTACTTC.

The CDR3 DNA reads as TGTGCCAGCAGCTTAGTTCCTAGCGGGAGGGCCTTAAATGAGCAGTTCTTC. Its protein product is CASSLVPSGRALNEQFF. V is TRBV7-2 and J is TRBJ2-1, with 12 bases that match TRBD2. Looked up from germline, CDR1 is SGHTA and CDR2 is FQGNSA. Unmatched junction bases numbered 8, after V lost 1 base and J lost 7 bases. This CDR3 is built from 17 residues. Full variable domain (outside the CDR3, taken from reference TRBV7-2 and TRBJ2-1): GAGVSQSPSNKVTEKGKDVELRCDPISGHTALYWYRQSLGQGLEFLIYFQGNSAPDKSGLPSDRFSAERTGGSVSTLTIQRTQQEDSAVYLCASSLVPSGRALNEQFFGPGTRLTVL.

In this sample, this clone turned up once. V gene TRBV28 combines with J gene TRBJ2-7; D perhaps matches TRBD2 (5 bases). Germline V gene data show CDR1 as MDHEN and CDR2 as SYDVKM. V shed 6 bases and J shed 0 bases, with 12 bases lying between them. The CDR3 sequence is 14 residues long. CDR3 sequence (DNA): TGTGCCAGCAGGACCGAGGACTTCTCCTACGAGCAGTACTTC. It translates to CASRTEDFSYEQYF.

J is TRBJ2-7 and V is TRBV28; tentative D call: TRBD2 (5 bases). Germline lookup yields CDR1 MDHEN and CDR2 SYDVKM. V was shortened by 3 bases and J by 3 bases, with 6 bases between the two germline ends. This CDR3 is built from 12 residues. In DNA form, the CDR3 reads TGTGCCAGCAGTTTGGCGGGCTACGAGCAGTACTTC. It encodes CASSLAGYEQYF.

The V call is TRBV19, the J call TRBJ1-3; D might be TRBD1 (6 bases). The CDR3 extends over 13 amino acids. Trimming removed 10 bases from V and 5 bases from J, with 15 bases in between. Germline CDR1 reads LNHDA; CDR2 reads SQIVND (reference sequence). As DNA, the CDR3 is TGTGCCACCCCGTCACAGGGAAGAAACACCATATATTTT. Its protein is CATPSQGRNTIYF.

The V gene is TRBV4-2, the J gene TRBJ2-7; D possibly corresponds to TRBD1 (6 bases). This CDR3 region has 14 residues. The V and J ends lost 4 bases and 1 base respectively, with 11 bases between them. The germline CDR1 and CDR2 sequences are LGHNA and YNFKEQ. The CDR3 loop reads CASSPGTQSYEQYF. The CDR3 DNA follows: TGTGCCAGCAGCCCCGGGACACAATCCTACGAGCAGTACTTC.

This clone was counted only a few times. The rearrangement joins TRBV7-2 to TRBJ2-5, with 8 bases matching TRBD1. Unmatched junction bases numbered 9, after V lost 0 bases and J lost 3 bases. Germline V CDR1 and CDR2: SGHTA, FQGNSA. The CDR3 is 17 residues long. CDR3 nucleotides: TGTGCCAGCAGCTTAGCGCAACCGGGACAGGTTAAAGAGACCCAGTACTTC. Its protein product is CASSLAQPGQVKETQYF.

This chain links TRBV19 with TRBJ2-5, with 13 nucleotides matching TRBD2. V lost 6 bases, J lost 8 bases, and 3 bases stayed unmatched. The CDR3 is 13 residues long. The germline gives CDR1 LNHDA, CDR2 SQIVND (reference sequence). CDR3 residues: CASRGLAGATQYF. CDR3 coding DNA: TGTGCCAGTAGAGGACTAGCGGGGGCTACCCAGTACTTC.

The chain has TRBV28 and TRBJ2-7; 11 positions match TRBD2. V lost 8 bases and J lost 2; bases outside the gene matches: 5. This CDR3 has 14 amino acids. Per the germline V gene, CDR1 is MDHEN and CDR2 is SYDVKM. CDR3 region: CASLTSGDTYEQYF. The CDR3 nucleotides read TGTGCCAGCCTGACTAGCGGGGATACCTACGAGCAGTACTTC.

This clone appeared a few times. J is TRBJ2-1 and V is TRBV29-1; 8 bases are a match to TRBD1. Germline V lookup: CDR1 SQVTM, CDR2 ANQGSEA. This CDR3 is 11 amino acids long. CDR3 protein: CSGTGYNEQFF. Written as DNA, the CDR3 is TGCTCCGGGACAGGCTACAATGAGCAGTTCTTC.

The J gene is TRBJ2-3, the V gene TRBV15, with D hard to call. V was pared by 8 bases and J by 2 bases, with 11 bases between. Germline V gene data show CDR1 as LNHNV and CDR2 as YYDKDF (reference sequence). The CDR3 runs 13 residues. Here the CDR3 DNA reads TGTGCCACCGCCGCCCGGTTCACAGATACGCAGTATTTT. It translates to CATAARFTDTQYF.

This clone showed up just a few times. The chain has TRBV7-3 and TRBJ2-1, with D uncertain. Germline values: CDR1 SGHTA, CDR2 FQGTGA. CDR3 length: 13 amino acids. Trimming took 2 bases from V and 7 from J, leaving 9 bases between them. CDR3 in amino acids: CASSLYYTNEQFF. CDR3 nucleotides: TGTGCCAGCAGCTTATACTATACTAATGAGCAGTTCTTC.

The chain couples TRBV30 to TRBJ1-5; no definite D call. V lost 0 bases, J lost 3 bases, and 12 bases lay in between. Germline values: CDR1 GTSNPN, CDR2 SVGIG (reference sequence). CDR3 size: 15 residues. The CDR3 loop is CAWSVRSESNQPQHF. The DNA for the CDR3 is TGTGCCTGGAGTGTACGGTCCGAGTCCAATCAGCCCCAGCATTTT. Supplemented by reference TRBV30 and TRBJ1-5, the full variable domain reads SQTIHQWPATLVQPVGSPLSLECTVEGTSNPNLYWYRQAAGRGLQLLFYSVGIGQISSEVPQNLSASRPQDRQFILSSKKLLLSDSGFYLCAWSVRSESNQPQHFGDGTRLSIL.

This rearrangement joins TRBV5-3 to TRBJ2-7, with a tentative D call TRBD2 (5 bases). TRBV5-3 is filed as an ORF, its function uncertain. The CDR3 runs 15 residues. Trimming stripped 1 base from V and 5 bases from J, with 16 bases between. CDR3 sequence: CARSLRTGSTHEQYF. The CDR3 DNA reads TGTGCCAGAAGCTTGAGGACGGGGTCCACCCACGAGCAGTACTTC.

The chain is built from TRBV27 and TRBJ2-1; 11 bases fit TRBD2. The CDR3 totals 14 residues. The germline gives CDR1 MNHEY, CDR2 SMNVEV (reference sequence). J was trimmed by 10 bases and V by 8 bases; bases with no gene match: 10. In DNA form, the CDR3 reads TGTGCCAGCCGGCCCGGAGTAGCGGGAGGGGAGCAGTTCTTC. Translating gives CASRPGVAGGEQFF.

A few counts support this clone. This chain connects TRBV2 to TRBJ2-6; 7 bases agree with TRBD2. This CDR3 comprises 17 residues. Per the germline V gene, CDR1 is SNHLY and CDR2 is FYNNEI. The J segment lost 0 bases and the V segment lost 6 bases, leaving 8 bases of the junction unmatched. The DNA for the CDR3 is TGTGCCAGCAGAGCGGGACGGACATCCTCTGGGGCCAACGTCCTGACTTTC. Amino acid sequence: CASRAGRTSSGANVLTF.